A selection of T cell receptor beta chains follows, all from one sample in a study of blood T cell repertoires in COVID-19. The repertoire was sequenced with immunoSEQ multiplex PCR; TCRdb's copy has only in-frame clones and lacks some. Of approximately 210,000 clones in the sample, about four fifths were seen once. Material for sequencing was peripheral blood. These TCRs come from a woman aged 45-60 years with active or convalescent COVID-19. CDR3s include the opening cysteine and the closing phenylalanine or tryptophan. A D gene is named only where the DNA matches it firmly. Expanded clones are given a class, and other clones once, few, many or no size at all.

j_gene	d_gene	abundance	v_gene	CDR3aa	CDR3nt
TRBJ2-3	TRBD2	few	TRBV29-1	CSVEAQGLAGGLNTQYF	TGCAGCGTTGAAGCCCAAGGACTAGCGGGGGGGCTTAATACGCAGTATTTT
TRBJ2-2	TRBD1	.	TRBV30	CASRLGQGDTGELFF	TGTGCCAGTAGGTTGGGACAGGGGGACACCGGGGAGCTGTTTTTT
TRBJ1-2	.	.	TRBV11-2	CASSFLRGPPPYGYTF	TGTGCCAGCAGCTTCCTTAGGGGTCCGCCGCCCTATGGCTACACCTTC
TRBJ2-3	TRBD2	.	TRBV2	CASRATSGVTDTQYF	TGTGCCAGCAGGGCTACTAGCGGAGTCACAGATACGCAGTATTTT
TRBJ2-4	.	.	TRBV6-5	CASSPQNTKNIQYF	TGTGCCAGCAGCCCACAGAACACTAAAAACATTCAGTACTTC
TRBJ1-6	.	.	TRBV4-1	CASSHNPGLMDSYNSPLHF	TGCGCCAGCAGCCACAACCCGGGACTTATGGATTCCTATAATTCACCCCTCCACTTT
TRBJ1-4	.	.	TRBV6-1	CASSEIGATNEKLFF	TGTGCCAGCAGTGAAATAGGGGCAACTAATGAAAAACTGTTTTTT
TRBJ2-5	TRBD1	.	TRBV2	CASRDRGYQETQYF	TGTGCCAGCAGGGACAGGGGCTACCAAGAGACCCAGTACTTC
TRBJ2-1	TRBD2	few	TRBV30	CARSYSGSDEQFF	TGTGCCCGGAGTTATAGCGGGAGCGATGAGCAGTTCTTC
TRBJ2-7	TRBD2	.	TRBV9	CASSFLGGSDEQYF	TGTGCCAGCAGCTTCCTGGGGGGGTCGGACGAGCAGTACTTC
TRBJ2-5	.	.	TRBV24-1	CATSDSRDYQETQYF	TGTGCCACCAGTGATTCCCGAGACTACCAAGAGACCCAGTACTTC
TRBJ1-3	.	.	TRBV2	CASSEARGGGNTIYF	TGTGCCAGCAGTGAAGCTCGGGGGGGTGGAAACACCATATATTTT
TRBJ2-5	TRBD2	.	TRBV4-1	CASRAGLAIQETQYF	TGCGCCAGCAGGGCGGGACTAGCGATACAAGAGACCCAGTACTTC
TRBJ2-5	TRBD2	few	TRBV9	CASSVRLAGGQETQYF	TGTGCCAGCAGCGTTAGGCTAGCGGGGGGGCAAGAGACCCAGTACTTC